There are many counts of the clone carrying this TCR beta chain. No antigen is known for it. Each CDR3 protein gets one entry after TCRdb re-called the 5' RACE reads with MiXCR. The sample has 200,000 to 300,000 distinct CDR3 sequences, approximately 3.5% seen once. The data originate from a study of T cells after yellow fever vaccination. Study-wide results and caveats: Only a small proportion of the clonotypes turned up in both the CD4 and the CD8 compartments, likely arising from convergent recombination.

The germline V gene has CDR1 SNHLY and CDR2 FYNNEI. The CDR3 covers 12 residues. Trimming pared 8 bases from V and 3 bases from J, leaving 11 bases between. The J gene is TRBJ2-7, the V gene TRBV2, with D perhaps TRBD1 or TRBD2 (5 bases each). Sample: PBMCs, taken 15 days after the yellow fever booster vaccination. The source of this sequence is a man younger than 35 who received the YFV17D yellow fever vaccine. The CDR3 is CASQGPSYEQYF. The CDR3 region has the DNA TGTGCCAGCCAGGGACCTAGCTACGAGCAGTACTTC.